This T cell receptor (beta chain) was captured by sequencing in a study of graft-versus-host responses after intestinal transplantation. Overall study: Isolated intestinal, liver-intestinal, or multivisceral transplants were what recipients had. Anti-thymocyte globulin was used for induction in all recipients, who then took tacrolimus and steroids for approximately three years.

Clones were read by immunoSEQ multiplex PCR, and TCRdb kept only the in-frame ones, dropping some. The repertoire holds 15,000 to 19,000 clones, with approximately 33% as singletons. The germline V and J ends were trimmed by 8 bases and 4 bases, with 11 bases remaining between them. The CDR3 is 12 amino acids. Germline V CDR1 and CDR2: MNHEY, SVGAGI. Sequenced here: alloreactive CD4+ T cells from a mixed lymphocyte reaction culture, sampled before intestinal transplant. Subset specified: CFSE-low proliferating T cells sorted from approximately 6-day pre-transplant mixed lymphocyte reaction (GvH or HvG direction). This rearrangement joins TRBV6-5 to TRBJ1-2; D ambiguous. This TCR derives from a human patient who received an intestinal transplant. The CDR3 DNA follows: TGTGCCAGCTTTGGCCGCGGCTATGGCTACACCTTC. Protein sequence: CASFGRGYGYTF.